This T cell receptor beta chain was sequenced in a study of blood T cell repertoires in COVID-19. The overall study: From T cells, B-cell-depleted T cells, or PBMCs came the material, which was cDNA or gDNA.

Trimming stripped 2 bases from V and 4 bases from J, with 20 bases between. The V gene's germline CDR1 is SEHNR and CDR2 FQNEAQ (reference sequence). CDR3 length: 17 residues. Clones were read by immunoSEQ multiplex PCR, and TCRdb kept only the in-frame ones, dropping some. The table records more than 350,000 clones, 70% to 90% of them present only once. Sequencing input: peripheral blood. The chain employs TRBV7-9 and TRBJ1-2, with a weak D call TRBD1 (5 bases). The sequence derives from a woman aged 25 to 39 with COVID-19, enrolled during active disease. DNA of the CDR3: TGTGCCAGCAGCTTAACACTGGACACCCGAAATCCCTATGGCTACACCTTC. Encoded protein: CASSLTLDTRNPYGYTF.